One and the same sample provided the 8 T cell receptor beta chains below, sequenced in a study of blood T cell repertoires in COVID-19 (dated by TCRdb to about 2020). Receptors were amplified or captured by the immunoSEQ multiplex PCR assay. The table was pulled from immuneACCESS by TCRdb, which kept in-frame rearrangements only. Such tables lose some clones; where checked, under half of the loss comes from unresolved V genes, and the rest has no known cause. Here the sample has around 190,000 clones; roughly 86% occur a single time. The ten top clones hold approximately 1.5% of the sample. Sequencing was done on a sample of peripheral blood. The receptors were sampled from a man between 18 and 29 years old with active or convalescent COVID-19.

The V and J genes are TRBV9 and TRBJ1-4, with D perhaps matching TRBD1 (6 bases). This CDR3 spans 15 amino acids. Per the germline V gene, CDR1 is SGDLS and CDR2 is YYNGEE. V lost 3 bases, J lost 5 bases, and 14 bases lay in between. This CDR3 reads CASSGGQYGNEKLFF. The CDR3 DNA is TGTGCCAGCAGCGGAGGACAGTATGGGAATGAAAAACTGTTTTTT.

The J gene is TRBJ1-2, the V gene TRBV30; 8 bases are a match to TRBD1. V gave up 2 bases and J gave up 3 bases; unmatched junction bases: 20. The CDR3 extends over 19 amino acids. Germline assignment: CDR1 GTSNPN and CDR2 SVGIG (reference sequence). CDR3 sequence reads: CAWSFLNLRGRVLDYGYTF. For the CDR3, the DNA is TGTGCCTGGAGTTTCCTTAACCTCAGGGGGCGCGTTCTTGACTATGGCTACACCTTC.

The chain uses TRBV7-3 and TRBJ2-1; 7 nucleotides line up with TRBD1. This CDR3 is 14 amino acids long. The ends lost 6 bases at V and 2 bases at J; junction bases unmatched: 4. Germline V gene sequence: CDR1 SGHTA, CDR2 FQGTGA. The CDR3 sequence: CASSKDRAYNEQFF. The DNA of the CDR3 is TGTGCCAGCAGTAAAGACAGGGCCTACAATGAGCAGTTCTTC.

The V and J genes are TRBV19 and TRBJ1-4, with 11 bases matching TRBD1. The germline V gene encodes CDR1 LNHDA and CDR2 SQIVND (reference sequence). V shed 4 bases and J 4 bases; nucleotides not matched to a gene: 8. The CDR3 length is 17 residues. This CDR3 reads CASSTRDRGYNNEKLFF. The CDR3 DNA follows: TGTGCCAGTAGTACCCGGGACAGGGGGTATAATAATGAAAAACTGTTTTTT.

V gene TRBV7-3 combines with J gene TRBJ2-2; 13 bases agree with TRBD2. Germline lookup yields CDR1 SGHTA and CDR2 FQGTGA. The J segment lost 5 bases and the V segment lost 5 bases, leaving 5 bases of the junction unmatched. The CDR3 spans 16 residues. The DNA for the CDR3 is TGTGCCAGCAGCATCACTAGCGGGAGGGCAACCGGGGAGCTGTTTTTT. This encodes CASSITSGRATGELFF.

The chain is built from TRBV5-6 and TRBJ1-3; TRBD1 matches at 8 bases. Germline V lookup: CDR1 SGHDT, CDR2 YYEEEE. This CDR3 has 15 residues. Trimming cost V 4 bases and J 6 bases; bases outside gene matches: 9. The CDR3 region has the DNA TGTGCCAGCAGCCACCCCGGACAGGGTGAAAACACCATATATTTT. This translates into CASSHPGQGENTIYF.

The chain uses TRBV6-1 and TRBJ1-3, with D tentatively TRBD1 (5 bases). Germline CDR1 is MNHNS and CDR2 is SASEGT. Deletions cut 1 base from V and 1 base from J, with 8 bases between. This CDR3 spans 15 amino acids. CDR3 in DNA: TGTGCCAGCAGTGAAGGGGGGGTGTCTGGAAACACCATATATTTT. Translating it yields CASSEGGVSGNTIYF.

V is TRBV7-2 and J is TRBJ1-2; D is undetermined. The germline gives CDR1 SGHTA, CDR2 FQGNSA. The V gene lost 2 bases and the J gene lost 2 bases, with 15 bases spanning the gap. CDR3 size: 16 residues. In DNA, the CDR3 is TGTGCCAGCAGCTTAAACGTTCGGTTGCCGAACTATGGCTACACCTTC. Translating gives CASSLNVRLPNYGYTF.